This T cell receptor beta chain was recorded in a study of tumor-infiltrating lymphocytes in primary liver carcinoma (dated by TCRdb to about 2017). In the study overall: Of the five patients, three men and two women aged 30 to 69 years, four had hepatocellular carcinoma and one had combined HCC and intrahepatic cholangiocarcinoma. Tumors of the five patients were stage T1-T3 N0M0 with maximum diameters of roughly 4.2 to 11 cm. Each sample produced about 3.5 to 7.5 million productive TCRbeta reads, and read depth showed no significant difference between tissue types. The study combined TCRbeta repertoire sequencing, expression microarrays and whole-exome sequencing across five regions of each liver tumor, with adjacent normal tissue and blood. TCRbeta repertoire sequencing covered roughly 35 specimens from 5 patients: 25 tumor regions, 5 adjacent noncancerous liver tissues and 5 peripheral blood samples. The 20 to 30 tumor region samples were profiled with Agilent mRNA microarrays so that TCRbeta repertoire diversity could be related to the local molecular phenotype. Technical replicate repertoires showed high reproducibility, with mean shared-clone rates roughly 0.89 and correlation coefficients above 0.95.

Broad study findings and their caveats: Because the samples were bulk and unsorted, CD4+ and CD8+ T cell repertoires could not be compared. Just about 8-25% of top clones turned up in all five regions of a tumor, which suggests spatial heterogeneity among tumor-infiltrating T cells. Only the TCR beta chain was sequenced, so true repertoire diversity is likely underestimated because unpaired alpha chains were not captured. Only 4 to 6 patients were included in the study, and the authors note that the findings should be validated in a larger study. Repertoire overlap was found to be higher between tumor regions (mean approximately 36%) than between tumor-adjacent (roughly 17%) or tumor-blood (around 15%) pairs, consistent with antigen-driven expansion. Compared with blood, tumors had a significantly larger share of the repertoire taken up by the top 250 clones (p = 0.039).

Total RNA and DNA were co-extracted from roughly 20-30 mg of bulk tissue with the AllPrep DNA/RNA mini kit, without cell sorting. Between late 2015 and March 2016, a few patients in China with histopathologically diagnosed primary liver carcinoma had surgical resection. Chronic HBV infection was present in the patients, and the patients were treatment-naive at sampling. Five spatially separated regions were sampled from each tumor: the superior, inferior, left-lateral and right-lateral poles, plus the tumor centre. Histology showed that every tumor sample contained more than 85% viable tumor cells. Fresh tumor and adjacent tissue pieces were bisected, with one half stored in RNAlater at -80 degrees C and the other half sent for histology. CDR1 and CDR2 (MNHEY, SVGAGI) derive from the germline V gene. Reading from cysteine to phenylalanine, the CDR3 counts 13 amino acids. Only CDR3 DNA remains: 39 bases, in frame from the first base.

Note on this clonotype: The antigen this receptor binds is unknown. One junction end disagrees with the germline gene, perhaps due to a read error.

Using a constant-region primer and ProtoScript II reverse transcriptase, TCRbeta-specific cDNA was reverse-transcribed from roughly 500 ng total RNA. Construction of the TCRbeta libraries relied on three nested rounds of multiplex PCR, following a slightly modified ARM-PCR procedure. The first two PCR rounds used multiplex TRBV1-TRBV30 forward primers with a Cbeta reverse primer, each for about 10 cycles. Sample barcodes and Illumina adapters were attached in a final 25-cycle PCR using Deep VentR polymerase. Before sequencing, amplicons between 200 and 500 bp were purified from gel using a QIAquick gel extraction kit. TCRbeta amplicons were sequenced on an Illumina HiSeq 2500 with 250-bp paired-end reads. For the original study's pipeline: Trimmomatic v0.33 was used to quality-trim the reads, and FLASH v1.2.11 was used to merge paired reads so that full CDR3 sequences could be recovered. V, D and J germline segments were assigned to the rearranged TCRbeta sequences by MiGEC v1.2.1b. Clonotype statistics and Shannon-Wiener diversity indices were computed with VDJtools v1.0.0. Except for diversity analysis, only the 250 most abundant clonotypes of each sample were used in subsequent analyses to reduce sampling bias. TCRdb's own reprocessing of the public reads used fastp at Q25 and MiXCR and kept productive beta chains. A single entry per CDR3 protein holds the most common genes and DNA from its merged rows. Here the V and J calls rest on TCRdb's processing, not on the authors' analysis. Recorded for this sample are approximately 64,000 distinct CDR3 sequences; about two thirds of them occurred a single time. The ten largest clones capture about 40% of the sample.

Sequences were obtained from liver tumor tissue from sampling region 4. Interpreted using the paper, the cell subset or site label stands for: tumor region T4, right-lateral pole. The TCR originated in a man aged 40-49 years with primary liver carcinoma and hepatitis B virus infection. In this chain, TRBV6-5 is recombined with TRBJ2-7; the D region possibly corresponds to TRBD2 (6 bases align). The DNA sequence reads TGTGTCAGCCTTAGACTAGGCCCCTACGAGCAGTACTTC. Translated, it reads CVSLRLGPYEQYF.